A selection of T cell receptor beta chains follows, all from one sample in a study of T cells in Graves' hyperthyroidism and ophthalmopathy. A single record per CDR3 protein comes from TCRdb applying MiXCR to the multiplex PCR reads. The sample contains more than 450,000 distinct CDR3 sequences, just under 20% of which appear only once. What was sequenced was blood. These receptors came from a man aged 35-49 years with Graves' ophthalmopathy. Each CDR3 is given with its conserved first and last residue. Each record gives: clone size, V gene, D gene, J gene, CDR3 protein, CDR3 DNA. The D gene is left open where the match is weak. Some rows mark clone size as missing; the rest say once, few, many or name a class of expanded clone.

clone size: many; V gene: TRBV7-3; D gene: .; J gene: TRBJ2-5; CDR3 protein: CASSVTGTLQETQYF; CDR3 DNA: TGTGCCAGCAGCGTAACCGGGACGCTTCAAGAGACCCAGTACTTC
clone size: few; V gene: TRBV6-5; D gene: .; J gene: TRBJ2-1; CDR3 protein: CASSYPGWGAEQFF; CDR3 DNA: TGTGCCAGCAGTTACCCTGGTTGGGGAGCTGAGCAGTTCTTC
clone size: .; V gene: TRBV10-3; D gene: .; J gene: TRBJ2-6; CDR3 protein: CAISPYSSGANVLTF; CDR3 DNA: TGTGCCATCAGTCCGTATAGCTCTGGGGCCAACGTCCTGACTTTC
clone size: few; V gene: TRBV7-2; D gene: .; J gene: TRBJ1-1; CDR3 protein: CASSLTDRLNTEAFF; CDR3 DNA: TGTGCCAGCAGCTTAACCGACAGACTGAACACTGAAGCTTTCTTT
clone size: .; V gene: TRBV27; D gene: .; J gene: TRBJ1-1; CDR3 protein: CASSLGGRNTGAFF; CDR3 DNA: TGTGCCAGCAGTTTGGGGGGGAGAAACACTGGAGCTTTCTTT
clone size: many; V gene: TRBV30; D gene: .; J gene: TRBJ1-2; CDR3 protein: CAWSAQDGYGYTF; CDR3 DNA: TGTGCCTGGAGTGCACAGGATGGCTATGGCTACACCTTC
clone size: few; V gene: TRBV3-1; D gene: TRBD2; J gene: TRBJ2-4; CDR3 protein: CASSQVGTSGGAKNIQYF; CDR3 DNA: TGTGCCAGCAGCCAAGTCGGGACTAGCGGAGGAGCCAAAAACATTCAGTACTTC
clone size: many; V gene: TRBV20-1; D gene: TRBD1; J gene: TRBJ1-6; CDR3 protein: CSATGGETYNSPLHF; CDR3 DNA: TGCAGTGCTACAGGGGGCGAGACCTATAATTCACCCCTCCACTTT
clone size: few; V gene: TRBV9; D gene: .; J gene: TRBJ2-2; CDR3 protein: CASSPRSAGATGELFF; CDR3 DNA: TGTGCCAGCAGCCCCCGATCTGCGGGGGCCACCGGGGAGCTGTTTTTT
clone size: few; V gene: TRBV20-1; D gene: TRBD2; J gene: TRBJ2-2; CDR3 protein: CSASSGSPSAGELFF; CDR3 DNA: TGCAGTGCCAGTAGCGGGAGCCCTTCGGCCGGGGAGCTGTTTTTT
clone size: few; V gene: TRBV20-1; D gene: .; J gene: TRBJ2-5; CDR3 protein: CSARDFGGGDRTQYF; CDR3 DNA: TGCAGTGCTAGAGATTTTGGGGGCGGTGATAGGACCCAGTACTTC
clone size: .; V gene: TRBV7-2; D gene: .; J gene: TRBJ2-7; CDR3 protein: CASSPLRAGYEQYF; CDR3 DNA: TGTGCCAGCAGCCCTCTACGGGCAGGCTACGAGCAGTACTTC
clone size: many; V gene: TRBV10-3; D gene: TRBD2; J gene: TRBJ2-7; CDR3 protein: CATGSGGTYEQYF; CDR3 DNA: TGTGCCACCGGTAGCGGGGGAACCTACGAGCAGTACTTC
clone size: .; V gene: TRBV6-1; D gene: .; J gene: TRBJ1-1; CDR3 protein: CASSEGPLDEVRPFYTEAFF; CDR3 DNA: TGTGCCAGCAGTGAAGGACCATTAGACGAGGTTCGGCCCTTTTACACTGAAGCTTTCTTT
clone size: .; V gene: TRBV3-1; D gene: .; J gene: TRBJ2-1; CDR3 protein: CASSQDSLSYNEQFF; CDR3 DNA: TGTGCCAGCAGCCAAGACTCGCTTTCCTACAATGAGCAGTTCTTC
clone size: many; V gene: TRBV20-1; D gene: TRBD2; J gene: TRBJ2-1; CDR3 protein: CSADSGRGYNEQFF; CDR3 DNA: TGCAGTGCTGATAGCGGGAGAGGGTACAATGAGCAGTTCTTC
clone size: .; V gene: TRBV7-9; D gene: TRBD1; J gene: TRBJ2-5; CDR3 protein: CASSLGGGIHQETQYF; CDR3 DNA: TGTGCCAGCAGCTTAGGAGGGGGCATTCACCAAGAGACCCAGTACTTC
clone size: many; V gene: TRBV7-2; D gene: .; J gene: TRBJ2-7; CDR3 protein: CASSLDSPSSYEQYF; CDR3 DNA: TGTGCCAGCAGCTTAGATTCCCCGAGCTCCTACGAGCAGTACTTC
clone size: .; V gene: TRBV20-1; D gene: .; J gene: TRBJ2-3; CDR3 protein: CSARSFGGPDTQYF; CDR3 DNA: TGCAGTGCTAGAAGTTTCGGGGGCCCCGATACGCAGTATTTT
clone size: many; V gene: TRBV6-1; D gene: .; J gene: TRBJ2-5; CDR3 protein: CASSTSTGKTQYF; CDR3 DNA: TGTGCCAGCAGCACCTCGACTGGGAAGACCCAGTACTTC
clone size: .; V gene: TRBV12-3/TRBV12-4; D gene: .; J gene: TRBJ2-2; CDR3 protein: CASSQGTRNTGELFF; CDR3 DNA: TGTGCCAGCAGTCAGGGGACAAGGAACACCGGGGAGCTGTTTTTT
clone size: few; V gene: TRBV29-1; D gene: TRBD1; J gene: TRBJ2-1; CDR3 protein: CSALQGSSYNEQFF; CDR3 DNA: TGCAGCGCGCTACAGGGGAGCTCCTACAATGAGCAGTTCTTC
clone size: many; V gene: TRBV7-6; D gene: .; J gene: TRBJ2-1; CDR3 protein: CASSPMGGHRVYNEQFF; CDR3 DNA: TGTGCCAGCAGCCCCATGGGGGGGCATAGGGTATACAATGAGCAGTTCTTC
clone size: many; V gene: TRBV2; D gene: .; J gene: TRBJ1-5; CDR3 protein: CASMRDSNQPQHF; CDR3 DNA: TGTGCCAGCATGAGGGACAGCAATCAGCCCCAGCATTTT
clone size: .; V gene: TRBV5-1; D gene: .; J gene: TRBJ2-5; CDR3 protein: CASSLEVGPQETQYF; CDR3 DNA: TGCGCCAGCAGCTTGGAGGTTGGACCCCAAGAGACCCAGTACTTC
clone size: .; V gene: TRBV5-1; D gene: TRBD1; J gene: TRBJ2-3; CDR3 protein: CASSLGTGGSDTQYF; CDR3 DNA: TGCGCCAGCAGCTTAGGGACAGGGGGCTCAGATACGCAGTATTTT
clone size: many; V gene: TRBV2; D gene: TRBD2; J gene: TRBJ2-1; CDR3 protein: CASSGTSGLNEQFF; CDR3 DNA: TGTGCCAGCAGTGGGACTAGCGGATTAAATGAGCAGTTCTTC
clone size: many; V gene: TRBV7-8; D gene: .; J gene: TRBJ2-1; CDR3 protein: CASSSSGTVVFEQFF; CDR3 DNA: TGTGCCAGCAGCTCTTCCGGGACTGTTGTATTTGAGCAGTTCTTC
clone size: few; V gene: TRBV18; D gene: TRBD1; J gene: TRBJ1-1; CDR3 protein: CASSPPDREGTEAFF; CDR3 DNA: TGTGCCAGCTCACCACCAGACAGGGAGGGCACTGAAGCTTTCTTT
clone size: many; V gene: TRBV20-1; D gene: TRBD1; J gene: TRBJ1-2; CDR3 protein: CSARRDRGDGYTF; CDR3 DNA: TGCAGTGCTAGGAGGGACAGGGGCGATGGCTACACCTTC
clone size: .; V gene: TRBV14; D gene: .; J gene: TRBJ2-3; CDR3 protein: CASSPMDPTWGDTQYF; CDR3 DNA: TGTGCCAGCAGCCCTATGGACCCGACCTGGGGAGATACGCAGTATTTT
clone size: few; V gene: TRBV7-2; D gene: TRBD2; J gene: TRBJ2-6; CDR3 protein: CASSPYVPGLAGGVSGANVLTF; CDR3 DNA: TGTGCCAGCAGCCCATACGTCCCGGGACTAGCGGGAGGTGTATCTGGGGCCAACGTCCTGACTTTC
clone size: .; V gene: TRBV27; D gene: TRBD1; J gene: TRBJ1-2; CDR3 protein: CASSPTGGFDYDYTF; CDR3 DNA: TGTGCCAGCAGTCCAACAGGGGGCTTTGACTATGACTACACCTTC
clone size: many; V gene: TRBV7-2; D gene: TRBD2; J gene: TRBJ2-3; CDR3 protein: CASSLARSGVTDTQYF; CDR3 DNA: TGTGCCAGCAGCTTAGCGAGGAGCGGGGTAACAGATACGCAGTATTTT
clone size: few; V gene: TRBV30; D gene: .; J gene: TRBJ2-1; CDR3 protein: CAWRRGSGAFF; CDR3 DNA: TGTGCCTGGAGGAGGGGTAGTGGAGCGTTCTTC
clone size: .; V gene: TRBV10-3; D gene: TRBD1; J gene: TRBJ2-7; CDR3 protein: CAVRGDRDEQYF; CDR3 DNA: TGTGCCGTCAGAGGGGACAGGGACGAGCAGTACTTC
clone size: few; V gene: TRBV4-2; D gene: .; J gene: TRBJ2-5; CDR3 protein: CASSQDLLGVETQYF; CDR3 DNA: TGTGCCAGCAGCCAAGATTTGCTGGGGGTGGAGACCCAGTACTTC